Listed below are T cell receptor beta chains from one sample, sequenced in a study of HIV-infected patients and healthy controls. TCRdb re-called the 5' RACE reads through MiXCR, storing one row per CDR3 protein. The sample contains about 67,000 distinct CDR3 sequences, approximately 16% of which appear only once. Sequencing was carried out using CD4+ T cells from blood. These TCRs come from a human donor in good health. Both conserved end residues are trimmed from each CDR3. Each record gives: V gene, J gene, CDR3 protein.

TRBV2	TRBJ1-5	ASTGINQPQH
TRBV19	TRBJ2-7	ASSTLAGEYEQY
TRBV6-6	TRBJ2-3	AGTRDSLTDTQY
TRBV4-1	TRBJ1-1	ARTLLPGTELGVEAF
TRBV20-1	TRBJ2-7	SATRTSGIYEQY
TRBV2	TRBJ2-3	ASSDSIRGSETSTDTQY
TRBV18	TRBJ1-6	ASSDRQGQWSPLH
TRBV6-1	TRBJ1-6	ASSEGSPLH
TRBV21-1	TRBJ2-3	ASSRGLAGGRGSTDTQY
TRBV20-1	TRBJ2-5	SASRQEETQY
TRBV20-1	TRBJ1-4	SAVDRDNEKLF
TRBV29-1	TRBJ2-3	SQRGSTDTQY
TRBV7-3	TRBJ2-2	ASSFGTNTGELF
TRBV7-2	TRBJ1-5	ASSPTLNQPQH
TRBV6-1	TRBJ2-1	ASSEDGQKRNEQF
TRBV29-1	TRBJ2-2	SALWSVRANTGELF
TRBV30	TRBJ1-1	AWSGRPNTEAF
TRBV28	TRBJ1-1	ASSLYRRLNTEAF
TRBV20-1	TRBJ2-3	SASRRGRDTQY
TRBV5-1	TRBJ1-3	ASSYGNQGGNTIY
TRBV6-6	TRBJ1-5	ASSSDGSNQPQH
TRBV29-1	TRBJ1-2	SVEDRRANYGYT
TRBV29-1	TRBJ1-2	SGAWANYGYT
TRBV20-1	TRBJ2-5	SATTSEIGTQY
TRBV9	TRBJ2-5	ASSAREGSGQETQY
TRBV2	TRBJ1-2	ATIKDSQGYGYT
TRBV20-1	TRBJ1-1	SARGDTEAF
TRBV12-3/TRBV12-4	TRBJ2-6	ASSLTLANVLT
TRBV29-1	TRBJ1-3	SVADTRNTIY
TRBV6-6	TRBJ2-1	ASSYFAGGSYNEQF
TRBV28	TRBJ1-5	ASSKGQRRNQPQH
TRBV7-9	TRBJ1-1	ASSLVGQGVTEAF
TRBV11-3	TRBJ1-1	ASSDGVVAF
TRBV12-3/TRBV12-4	TRBJ1-1	ASSFGRTDGAF
TRBV30	TRBJ2-3	AWSTQDRGSDTQY
TRBV18	TRBJ2-1	ASSPALAGLEQF
TRBV27	TRBJ2-3	ASRLRGDTQY
TRBV7-2	TRBJ2-5	ASSLVPHHQETQY
TRBV7-2	TRBJ2-7	ASRGGTSGTYEQY
TRBV6-2/TRBV6-3	TRBJ2-1	ASSYPDLAGSNEQF
TRBV5-6	TRBJ2-1	ASSPTVQGRGNEQF